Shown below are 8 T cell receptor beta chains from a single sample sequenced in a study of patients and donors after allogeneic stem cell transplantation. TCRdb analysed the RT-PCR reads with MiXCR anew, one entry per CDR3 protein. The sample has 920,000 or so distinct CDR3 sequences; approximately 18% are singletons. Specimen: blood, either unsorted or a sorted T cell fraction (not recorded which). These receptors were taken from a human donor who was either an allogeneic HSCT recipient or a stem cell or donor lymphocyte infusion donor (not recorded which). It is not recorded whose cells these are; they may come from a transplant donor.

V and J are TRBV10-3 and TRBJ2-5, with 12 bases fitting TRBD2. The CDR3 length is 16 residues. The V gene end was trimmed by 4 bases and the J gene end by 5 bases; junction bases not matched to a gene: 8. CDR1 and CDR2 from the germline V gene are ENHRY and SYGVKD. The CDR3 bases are TGTGCCATCAGTGCGGCTAGCGGGGGGGCATCCGAGACCCAGTACTTC. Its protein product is CAISAASGGASETQYF.

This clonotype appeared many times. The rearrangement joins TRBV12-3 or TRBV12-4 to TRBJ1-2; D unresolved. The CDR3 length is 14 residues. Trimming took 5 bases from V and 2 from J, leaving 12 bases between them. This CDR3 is CASSRITANYGYTF. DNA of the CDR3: TGTGCCAGCAGTCGAATAACAGCCAACTATGGCTACACCTTC.

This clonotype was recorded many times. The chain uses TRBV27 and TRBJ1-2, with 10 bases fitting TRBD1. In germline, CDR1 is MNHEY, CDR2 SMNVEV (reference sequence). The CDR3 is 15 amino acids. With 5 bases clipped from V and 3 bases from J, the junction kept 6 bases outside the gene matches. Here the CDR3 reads CASSPPGQGYYGYTF. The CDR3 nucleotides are TGTGCCAGCAGTCCTCCGGGACAGGGGTACTATGGCTACACCTTC.

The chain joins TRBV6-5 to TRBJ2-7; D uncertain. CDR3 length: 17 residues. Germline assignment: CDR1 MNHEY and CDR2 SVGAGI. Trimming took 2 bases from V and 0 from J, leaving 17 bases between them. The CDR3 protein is CASSYPPTDIISYEQYF. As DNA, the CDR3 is TGTGCCAGCAGTTACCCCCCTACCGACATAATCTCCTACGAGCAGTACTTC.

Here the CDR3 reads CASSQGPPGTGELFF. DNA for the CDR3: TGTGCCAGCAGCCAGGGACCTCCGGGGACCGGGGAGCTGTTTTTT. The V gene is TRBV7-9, the J gene TRBJ2-2; the D gene could be TRBD1 or TRBD2 (5 bases each). The germline V gene has CDR1 SEHNR and CDR2 FQNEAQ (reference sequence). Trimming left V 5 bases short and J 5 bases short, with 15 bases between. The CDR3 runs to 15 residues. Combining the CDR3 with reference TRBV7-9 and TRBJ2-2 gives the whole variable domain DTGVSQNPRHKITKRGQNVTFRCDPISEHNRLYWYRQTLGQGPEFLTYFQNEAQLEKSRLLSDRFSAERPKGSFSTLEIQRTEQGDSAMYLCASSQGPPGTGELFFGEGSRLTVL.

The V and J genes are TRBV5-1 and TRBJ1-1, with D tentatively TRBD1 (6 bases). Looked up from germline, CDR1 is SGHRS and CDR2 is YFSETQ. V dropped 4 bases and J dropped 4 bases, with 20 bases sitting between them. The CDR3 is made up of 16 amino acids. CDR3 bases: TGCGCCAGCAGCCTCCAGGGACAAGGGCTGGTCACTGAAGCTTTCTTT. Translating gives CASSLQGQGLVTEAFF.

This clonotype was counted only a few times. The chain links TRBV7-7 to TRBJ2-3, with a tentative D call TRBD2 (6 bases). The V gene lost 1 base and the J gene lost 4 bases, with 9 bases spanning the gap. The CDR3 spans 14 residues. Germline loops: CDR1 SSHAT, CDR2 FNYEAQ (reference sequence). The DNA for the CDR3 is TGTGCCAGCAGCTTAGAGGAGGGGTCAGATACGCAGTATTTT. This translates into CASSLEEGSDTQYF.

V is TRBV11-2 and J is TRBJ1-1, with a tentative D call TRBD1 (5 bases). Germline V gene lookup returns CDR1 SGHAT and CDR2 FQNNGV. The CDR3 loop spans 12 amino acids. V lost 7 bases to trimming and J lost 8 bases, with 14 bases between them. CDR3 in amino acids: CASTAKGTEAFF. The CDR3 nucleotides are TGTGCCAGCACGGCAAAAGGGACCGAAGCTTTCTTT.